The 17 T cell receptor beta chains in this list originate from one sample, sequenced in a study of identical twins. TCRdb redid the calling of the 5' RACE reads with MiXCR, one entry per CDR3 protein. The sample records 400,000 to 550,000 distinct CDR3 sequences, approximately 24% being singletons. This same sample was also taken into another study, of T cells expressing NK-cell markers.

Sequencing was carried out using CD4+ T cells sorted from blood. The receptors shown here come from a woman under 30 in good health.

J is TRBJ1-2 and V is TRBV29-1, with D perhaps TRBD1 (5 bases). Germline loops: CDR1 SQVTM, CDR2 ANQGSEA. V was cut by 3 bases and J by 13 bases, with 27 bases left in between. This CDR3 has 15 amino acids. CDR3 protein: CSVDLSMGPDPRLTF. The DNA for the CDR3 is TGCAGCGTTGATCTGAGTATGGGGCCAGATCCTCGTCTCACCTTC.

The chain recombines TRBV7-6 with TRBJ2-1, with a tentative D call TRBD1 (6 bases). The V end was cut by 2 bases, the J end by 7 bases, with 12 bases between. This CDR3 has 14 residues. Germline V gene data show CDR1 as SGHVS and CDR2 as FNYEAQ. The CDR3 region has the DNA TGTGCCAGCAGCTTACACCAGGGGATGAATGAGCAGTTCTTC. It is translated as CASSLHQGMNEQFF.

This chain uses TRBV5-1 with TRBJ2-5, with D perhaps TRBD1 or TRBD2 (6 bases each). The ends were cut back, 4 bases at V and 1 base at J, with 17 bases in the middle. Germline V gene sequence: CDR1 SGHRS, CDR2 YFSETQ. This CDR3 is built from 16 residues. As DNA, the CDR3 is TGCGCCAGCAGCCCGGGACTCAGGGGTGGCCAAGAGACCCAGTACTTC. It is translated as CASSPGLRGGQETQYF.

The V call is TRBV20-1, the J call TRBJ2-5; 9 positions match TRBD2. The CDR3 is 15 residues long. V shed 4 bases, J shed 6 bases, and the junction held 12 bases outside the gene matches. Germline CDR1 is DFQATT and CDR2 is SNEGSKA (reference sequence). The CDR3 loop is CSATIPRGGMQTQYF. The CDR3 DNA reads TGCAGTGCTACCATACCGCGGGGGGGCATGCAGACCCAGTACTTC.

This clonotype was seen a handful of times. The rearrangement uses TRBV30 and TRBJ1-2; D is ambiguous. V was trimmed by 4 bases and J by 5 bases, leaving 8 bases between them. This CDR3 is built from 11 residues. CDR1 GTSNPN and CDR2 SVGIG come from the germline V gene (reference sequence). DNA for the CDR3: TGTGCCTGGACTATGGGGTATGGCTACACCTTC. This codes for CAWTMGYGYTF. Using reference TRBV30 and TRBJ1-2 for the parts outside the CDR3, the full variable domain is SQTIHQWPATLVQPVGSPLSLECTVEGTSNPNLYWYRQAAGRGLQLLFYSVGIGQISSEVPQNLSASRPQDRQFILSSKKLLLSDSGFYLCAWTMGYGYTFGSGTRLTVV.

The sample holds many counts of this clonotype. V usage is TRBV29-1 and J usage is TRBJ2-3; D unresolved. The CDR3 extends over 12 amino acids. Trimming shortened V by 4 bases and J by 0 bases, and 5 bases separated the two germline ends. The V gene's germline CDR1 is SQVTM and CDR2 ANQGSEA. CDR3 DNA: TGCAGCGTTGCGACCAGCACAGATACGCAGTATTTT. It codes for CSVATSTDTQYF.

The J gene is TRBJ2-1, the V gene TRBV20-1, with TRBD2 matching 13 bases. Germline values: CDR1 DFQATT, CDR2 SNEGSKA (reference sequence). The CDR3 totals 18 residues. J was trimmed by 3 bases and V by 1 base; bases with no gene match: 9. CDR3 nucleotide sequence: TGCAGTGCTAGAGTTCCGACTAGCGGGAGGCCTCTCTACAATGAGCAGTTCTTC. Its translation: CSARVPTSGRPLYNEQFF.

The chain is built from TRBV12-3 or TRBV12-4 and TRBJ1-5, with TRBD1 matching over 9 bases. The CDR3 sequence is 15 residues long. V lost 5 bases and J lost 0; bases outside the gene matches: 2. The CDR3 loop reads CASSGQGNSNQPQHF. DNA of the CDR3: TGTGCCAGCAGTGGACAGGGGAATAGCAATCAGCCCCAGCATTTT.

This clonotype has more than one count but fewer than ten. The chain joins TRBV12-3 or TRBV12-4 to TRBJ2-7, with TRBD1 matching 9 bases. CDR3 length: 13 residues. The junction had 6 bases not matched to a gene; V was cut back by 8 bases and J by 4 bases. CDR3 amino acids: CASLGTGKYEQYF. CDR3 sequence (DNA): TGTGCCAGCTTAGGGACAGGGAAATACGAGCAGTACTTC.

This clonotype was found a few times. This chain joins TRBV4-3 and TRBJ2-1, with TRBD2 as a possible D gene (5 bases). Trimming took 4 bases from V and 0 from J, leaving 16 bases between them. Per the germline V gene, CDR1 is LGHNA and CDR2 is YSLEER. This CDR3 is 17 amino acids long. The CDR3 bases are TGCGCCAGCAGCCGCGAGCCCGAGGGAAGCTCCTACAATGAGCAGTTCTTC. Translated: CASSREPEGSSYNEQFF.

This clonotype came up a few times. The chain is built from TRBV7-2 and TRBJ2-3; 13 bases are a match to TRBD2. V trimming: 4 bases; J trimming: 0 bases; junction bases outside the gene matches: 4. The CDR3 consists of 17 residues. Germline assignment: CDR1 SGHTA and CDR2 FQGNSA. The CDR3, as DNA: TGTGCCAGCAGCTCGGGACTAGCGGGGTGGAGCACAGATACGCAGTATTTT. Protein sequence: CASSSGLAGWSTDTQYF.

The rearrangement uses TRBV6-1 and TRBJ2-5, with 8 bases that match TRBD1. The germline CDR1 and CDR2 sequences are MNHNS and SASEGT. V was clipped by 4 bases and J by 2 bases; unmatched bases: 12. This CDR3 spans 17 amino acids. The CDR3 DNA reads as TGTGCCAGCAGTGCCCGGAATGCCGGGACAGGTCAAGAGACCCAGTACTTC. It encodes CASSARNAGTGQETQYF.

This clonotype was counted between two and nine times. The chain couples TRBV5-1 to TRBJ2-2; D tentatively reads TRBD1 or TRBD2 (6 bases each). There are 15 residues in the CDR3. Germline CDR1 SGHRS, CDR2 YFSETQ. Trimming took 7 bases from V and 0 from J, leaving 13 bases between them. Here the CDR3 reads CASLPGGSNTGELFF. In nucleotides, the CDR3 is TGCGCCAGCCTTCCCGGGGGCTCGAACACCGGGGAGCTGTTTTTT.

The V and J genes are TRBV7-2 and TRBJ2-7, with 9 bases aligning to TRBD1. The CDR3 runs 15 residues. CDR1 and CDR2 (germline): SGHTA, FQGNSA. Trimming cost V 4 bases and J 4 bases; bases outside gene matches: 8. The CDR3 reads CASSSAGTGQYEQYF. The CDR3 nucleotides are TGTGCCAGCAGCTCAGCCGGGACAGGGCAATACGAGCAGTACTTC.

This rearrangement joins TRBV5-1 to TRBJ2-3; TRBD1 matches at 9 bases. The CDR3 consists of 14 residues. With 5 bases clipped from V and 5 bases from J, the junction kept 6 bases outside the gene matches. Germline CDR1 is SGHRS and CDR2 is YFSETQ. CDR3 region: CASSRDRVGDTQYF. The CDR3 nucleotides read TGCGCCAGCAGTCGGGACAGGGTTGGAGATACGCAGTATTTT. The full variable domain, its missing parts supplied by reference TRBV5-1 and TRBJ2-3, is KAGVTQTPRYLIKTRGQQVTLSCSPISGHRSVSWYQQTPGQGLQFLFEYFSETQRNKGNFPGRFSGRQFSNSRSEMNVSTLELGDSALYLCASSRDRVGDTQYFGPGTRLTVL.

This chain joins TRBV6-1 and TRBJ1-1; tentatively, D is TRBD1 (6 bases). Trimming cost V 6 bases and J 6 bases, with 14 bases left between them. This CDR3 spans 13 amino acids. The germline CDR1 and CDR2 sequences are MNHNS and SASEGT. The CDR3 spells CASSGTGYAEAFF. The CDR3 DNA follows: TGTGCCAGCAGCGGCACAGGGTACGCTGAAGCTTTCTTT.

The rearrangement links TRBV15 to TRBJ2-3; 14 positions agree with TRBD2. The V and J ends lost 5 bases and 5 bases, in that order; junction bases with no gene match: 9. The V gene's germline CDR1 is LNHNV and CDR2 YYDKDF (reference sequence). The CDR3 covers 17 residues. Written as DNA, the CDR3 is TGTGCCACCAGCGGCCGACTGACTAGCGGGAGGGAAGATACGCAGTATTTT. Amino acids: CATSGRLTSGREDTQYF. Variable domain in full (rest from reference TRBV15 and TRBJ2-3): DAMVIQNPRYQVTQFGKPVTLSCSQTLNHNVMYWYQQKSSQAPKLLFHYYDKDFNNEADTPDNFQSRRPNTSFCFLDIRSPGLGDTAMYLCATSGRLTSGREDTQYFGPGTRLTVL.